Detailed here is one T cell receptor (beta chain). These data belong to a study of blood T cell repertoires in COVID-19. Study-level information: There were acute and convalescent COVID-19 samples, and they came from the United States, Italy and Spain. PBMCs, B-cell-depleted T cells, or T cells were the source of the cDNA or gDNA that made up the material.

Profiling relied on immunoSEQ multiplex PCR, and the TCRdb table lists in-frame clones only, not all of them. The table shows approximately 500,000 clones, with approximately 88% occurring only once. Germline V gene sequence: CDR1 SGHNT, CDR2 YENEEA. The length of the CDR3 is 13 residues. V was cut by 5 bases and J by 3 bases, with 10 bases left in between. Two negative PCRs, clearance, or symptom resolution had been documented for recovered Cohort 3 donors. Sequenced: PBMCs or T cells enriched from blood (not recorded which). The sequence derives from a woman aged 40 to 50 who had recovered from COVID-19. The genes are TRBV11-3 and TRBJ1-2, with D unclear. The CDR3 DNA follows: TGTGCCAGCAGCCCGTCGGTAGACTATGGCTACACCTTC. Its translation is CASSPSVDYGYTF.